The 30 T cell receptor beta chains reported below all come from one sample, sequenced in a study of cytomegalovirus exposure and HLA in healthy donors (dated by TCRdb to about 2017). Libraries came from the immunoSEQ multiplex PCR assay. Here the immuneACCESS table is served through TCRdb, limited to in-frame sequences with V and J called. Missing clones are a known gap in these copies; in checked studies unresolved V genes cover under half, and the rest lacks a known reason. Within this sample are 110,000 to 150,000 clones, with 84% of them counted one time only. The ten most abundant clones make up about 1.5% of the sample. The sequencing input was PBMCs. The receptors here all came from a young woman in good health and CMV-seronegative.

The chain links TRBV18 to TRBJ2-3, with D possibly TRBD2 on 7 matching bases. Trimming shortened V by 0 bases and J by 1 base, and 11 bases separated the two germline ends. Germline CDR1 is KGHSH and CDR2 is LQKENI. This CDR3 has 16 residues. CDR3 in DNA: TGTGCCAGCTCACCACCTAGGGGGGGAGGCACAGATACGCAGTATTTT. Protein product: CASSPPRGGGTDTQYF.

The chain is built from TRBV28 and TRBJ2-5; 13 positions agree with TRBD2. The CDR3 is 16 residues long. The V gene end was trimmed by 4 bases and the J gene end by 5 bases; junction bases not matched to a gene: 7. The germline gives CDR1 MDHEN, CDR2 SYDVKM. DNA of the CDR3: TGTGCCAGCAGTTCCCCAGGGGGACTAGCGGGGGAGACCCAGTACTTC. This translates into CASSSPGGLAGETQYF. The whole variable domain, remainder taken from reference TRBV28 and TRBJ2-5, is DVKVTQSSRYLVKRTGEKVFLECVQDMDHENMFWYRQDPGLGLRLIYFSYDVKMKEKGDIPEGYSVSREKKERFSLILESASTNQTSMYLCASSSPGGLAGETQYFGPGTRLLVL.

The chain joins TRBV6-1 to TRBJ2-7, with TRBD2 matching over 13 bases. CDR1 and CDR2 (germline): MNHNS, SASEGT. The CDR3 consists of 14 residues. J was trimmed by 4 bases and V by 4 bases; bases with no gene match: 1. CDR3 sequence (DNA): TGTGCCAGCAGTGGGACTAGCGGGGGATACGAGCAGTACTTC. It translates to CASSGTSGGYEQYF.

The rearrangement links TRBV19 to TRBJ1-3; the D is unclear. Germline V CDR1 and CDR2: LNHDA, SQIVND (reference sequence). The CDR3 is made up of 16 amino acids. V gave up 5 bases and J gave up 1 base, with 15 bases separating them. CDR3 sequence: CASSSHLTLSGNTIYF. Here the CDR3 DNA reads TGTGCCAGTAGTTCCCATCTCACCCTATCTGGAAACACCATATATTTT.

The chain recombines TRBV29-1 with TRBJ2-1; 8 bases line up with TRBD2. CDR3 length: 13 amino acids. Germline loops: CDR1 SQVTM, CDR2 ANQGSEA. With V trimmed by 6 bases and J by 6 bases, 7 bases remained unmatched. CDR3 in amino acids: CSVERGSFNEQFF. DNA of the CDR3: TGCAGCGTGGAGCGGGGGAGCTTCAATGAGCAGTTCTTC.

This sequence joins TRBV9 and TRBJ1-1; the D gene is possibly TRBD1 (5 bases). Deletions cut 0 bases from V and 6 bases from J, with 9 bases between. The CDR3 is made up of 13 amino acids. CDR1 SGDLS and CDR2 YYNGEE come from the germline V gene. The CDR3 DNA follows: TGTGCCAGCAGCGTAGGCGGGGGGGCTGAAGCTTTCTTT. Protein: CASSVGGGAEAFF.

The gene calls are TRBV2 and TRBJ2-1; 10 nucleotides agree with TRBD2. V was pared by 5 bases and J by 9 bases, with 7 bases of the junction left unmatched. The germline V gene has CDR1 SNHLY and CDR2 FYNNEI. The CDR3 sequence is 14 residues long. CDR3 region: CASSSGGAGSEQFF. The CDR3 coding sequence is TGTGCCAGCAGTAGCGGGGGGGCCGGTAGTGAGCAGTTCTTC.

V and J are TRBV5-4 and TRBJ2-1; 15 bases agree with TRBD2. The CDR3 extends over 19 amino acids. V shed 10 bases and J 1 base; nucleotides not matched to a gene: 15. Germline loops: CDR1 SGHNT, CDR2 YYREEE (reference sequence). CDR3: CAAGHPGTSGGRSYNEQFF. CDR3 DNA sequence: TGTGCCGCGGGCCACCCCGGGACTAGCGGGGGGCGGTCCTACAATGAGCAGTTCTTC.

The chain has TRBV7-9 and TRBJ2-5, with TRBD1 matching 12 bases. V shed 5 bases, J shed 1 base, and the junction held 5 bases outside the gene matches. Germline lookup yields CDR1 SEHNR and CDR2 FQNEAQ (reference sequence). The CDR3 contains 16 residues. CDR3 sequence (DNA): TGTGCCAGCAGCCTCGGGACAGGGGGCGGCCAAGAGACCCAGTACTTC. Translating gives CASSLGTGGGQETQYF.

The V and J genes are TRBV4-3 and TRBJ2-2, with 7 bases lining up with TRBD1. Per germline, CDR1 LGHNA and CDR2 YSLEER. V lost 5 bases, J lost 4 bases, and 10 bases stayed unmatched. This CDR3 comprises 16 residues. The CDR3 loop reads CASSDLYGDSTGELFF. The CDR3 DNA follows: TGCGCCAGCAGCGACTTGTACGGGGACAGCACCGGGGAGCTGTTTTTT.

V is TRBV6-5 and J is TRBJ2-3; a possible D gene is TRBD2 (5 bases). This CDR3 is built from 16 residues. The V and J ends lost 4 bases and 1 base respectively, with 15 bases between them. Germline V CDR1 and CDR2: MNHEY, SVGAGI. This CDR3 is CASSFLRGAGTDTQYF. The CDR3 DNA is TGTGCCAGCAGTTTCCTACGGGGAGCCGGCACAGATACGCAGTATTTT.

CDR3 residues: CASSTPMAGEYEQYF. The CDR3 DNA is TGTGCCAGCAGTACCCCCATGGCAGGGGAGTACGAGCAGTACTTC. The V and J genes are TRBV27 and TRBJ2-7, with TRBD1 as a possible D gene (6 bases). With 5 bases removed from V and 4 bases from J, the gap between germline ends came to 18 bases. This CDR3 region has 15 residues. CDR1 is MNHEY and CDR2 is SMNVEV in the germline V gene (reference sequence).

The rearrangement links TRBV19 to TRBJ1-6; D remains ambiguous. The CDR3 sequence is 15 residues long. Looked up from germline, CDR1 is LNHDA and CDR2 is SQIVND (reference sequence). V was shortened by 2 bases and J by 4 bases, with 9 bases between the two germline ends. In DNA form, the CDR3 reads TGTGCCAGTAGTATACAGGCACCATATAATTCACCCCTCCACTTT. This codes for CASSIQAPYNSPLHF. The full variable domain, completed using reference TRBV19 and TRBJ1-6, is DGGITQSPKYLFRKEGQNVTLSCEQNLNHDAMYWYRQDPGQGLRLIYYSQIVNDFQKGDIAEGYSVSREKKESFPLTVTSAQKNPTAFYLCASSIQAPYNSPLHFGNGTRLTVT.

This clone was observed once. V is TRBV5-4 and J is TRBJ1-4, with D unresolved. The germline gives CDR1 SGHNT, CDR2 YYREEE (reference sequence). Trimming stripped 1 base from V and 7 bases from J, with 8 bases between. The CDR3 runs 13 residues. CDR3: CASSLKGGEKLFF. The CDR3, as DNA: TGTGCCAGCAGCTTGAAGGGAGGTGAAAAACTGTTTTTT.

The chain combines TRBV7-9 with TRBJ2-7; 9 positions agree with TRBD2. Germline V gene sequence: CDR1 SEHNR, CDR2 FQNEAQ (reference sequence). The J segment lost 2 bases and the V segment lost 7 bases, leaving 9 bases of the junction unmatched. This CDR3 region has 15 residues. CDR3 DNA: TGTGCCAGCACCGGGGGCGGGAGGGCAACCTACGAGCAGTACTTC. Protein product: CASTGGGRATYEQYF. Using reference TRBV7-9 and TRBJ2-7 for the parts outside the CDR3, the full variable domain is DTGVSQNPRHKITKRGQNVTFRCDPISEHNRLYWYRQTLGQGPEFLTYFQNEAQLEKSRLLSDRFSAERPKGSFSTLEIQRTEQGDSAMYLCASTGGGRATYEQYFGPGTRLTVT.

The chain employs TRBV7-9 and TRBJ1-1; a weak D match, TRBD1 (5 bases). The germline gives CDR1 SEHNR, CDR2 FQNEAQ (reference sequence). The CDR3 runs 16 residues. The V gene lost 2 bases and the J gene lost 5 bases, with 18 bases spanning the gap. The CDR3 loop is CASSLPQGLRGTEAFF. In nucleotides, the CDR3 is TGTGCCAGCAGCTTACCCCAGGGACTACGAGGGACTGAAGCTTTCTTT.

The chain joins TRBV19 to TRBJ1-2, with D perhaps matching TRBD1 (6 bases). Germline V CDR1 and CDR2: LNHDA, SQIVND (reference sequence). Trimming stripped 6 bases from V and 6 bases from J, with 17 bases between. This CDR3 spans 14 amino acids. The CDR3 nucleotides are TGTGCCAGTAGGACGACAGGCCCTATGCATGGCTACACCTTC. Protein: CASRTTGPMHGYTF. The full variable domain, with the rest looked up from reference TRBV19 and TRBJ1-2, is DGGITQSPKYLFRKEGQNVTLSCEQNLNHDAMYWYRQDPGQGLRLIYYSQIVNDFQKGDIAEGYSVSREKKESFPLTVTSAQKNPTAFYLCASRTTGPMHGYTFGSGTRLTVV.

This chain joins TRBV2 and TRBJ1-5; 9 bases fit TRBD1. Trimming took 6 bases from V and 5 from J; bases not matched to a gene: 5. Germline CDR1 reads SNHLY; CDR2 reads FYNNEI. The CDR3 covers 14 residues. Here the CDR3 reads CASRWTGADQPQHF. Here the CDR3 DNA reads TGTGCCAGCAGATGGACAGGGGCAGATCAGCCCCAGCATTTT.

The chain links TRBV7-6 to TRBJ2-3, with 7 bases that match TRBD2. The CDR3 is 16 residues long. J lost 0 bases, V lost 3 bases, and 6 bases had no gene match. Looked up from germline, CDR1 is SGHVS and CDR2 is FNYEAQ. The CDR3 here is CASSFGGGTSTDTQYF. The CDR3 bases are TGTGCCAGCAGCTTTGGGGGGGGGACTAGCACAGATACGCAGTATTTT.

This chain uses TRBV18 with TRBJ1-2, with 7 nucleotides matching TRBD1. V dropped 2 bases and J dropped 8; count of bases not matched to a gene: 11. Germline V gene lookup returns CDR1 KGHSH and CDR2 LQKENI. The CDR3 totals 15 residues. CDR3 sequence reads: CASSPRLDRPGGYTF. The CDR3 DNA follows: TGTGCCAGCTCACCAAGATTGGACAGGCCCGGAGGCTACACCTTC.

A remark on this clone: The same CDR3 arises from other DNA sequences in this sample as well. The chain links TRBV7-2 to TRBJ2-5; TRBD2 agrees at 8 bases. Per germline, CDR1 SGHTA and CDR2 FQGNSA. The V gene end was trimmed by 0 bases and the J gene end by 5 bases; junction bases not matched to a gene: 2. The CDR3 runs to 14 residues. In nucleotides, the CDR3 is TGTGCCAGCAGCTTAGCGGGCGGGAGGGAGACCCAGTACTTC. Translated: CASSLAGGRETQYF. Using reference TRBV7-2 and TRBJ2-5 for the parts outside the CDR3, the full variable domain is GAGVSQSPSNKVTEKGKDVELRCDPISGHTALYWYRQSLGQGLEFLIYFQGNSAPDKSGLPSDRFSAERTGGSVSTLTIQRTQQEDSAVYLCASSLAGGRETQYFGPGTRLLVL.

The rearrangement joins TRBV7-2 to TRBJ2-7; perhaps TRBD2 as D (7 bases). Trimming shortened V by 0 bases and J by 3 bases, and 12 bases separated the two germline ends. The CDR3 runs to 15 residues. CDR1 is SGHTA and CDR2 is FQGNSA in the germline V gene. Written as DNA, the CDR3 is TGTGCCAGCAGCTTAGCGGGGGGGGGCATCTACGAGCAGTACTTC. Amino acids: CASSLAGGGIYEQYF.

The CDR3 DNA follows: TGTGCCAGCGGGGATCGGGCCAGCGGGGGATCTGGGGCCAACGTCCTGACTTTC. Its protein product is CASGDRASGGSGANVLTF. The chain employs TRBV5-4 and TRBJ2-6, with 8 bases fitting TRBD2. The CDR3 runs to 18 residues. The germline V gene has CDR1 SGHNT and CDR2 YYREEE (reference sequence). Germline trimming cut 7 bases from V and 1 base from J; bases unmatched to any gene: 13.

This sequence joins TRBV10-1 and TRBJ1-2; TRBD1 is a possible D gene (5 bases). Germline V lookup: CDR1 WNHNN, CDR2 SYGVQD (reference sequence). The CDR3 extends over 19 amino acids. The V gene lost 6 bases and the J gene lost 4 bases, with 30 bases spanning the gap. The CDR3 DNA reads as TGCGCCAGCAGCGATGCGGGGCTTCGGGGTGTGGCGATCCTCTATGGCTACACCTTC. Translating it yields CASSDAGLRGVAILYGYTF.

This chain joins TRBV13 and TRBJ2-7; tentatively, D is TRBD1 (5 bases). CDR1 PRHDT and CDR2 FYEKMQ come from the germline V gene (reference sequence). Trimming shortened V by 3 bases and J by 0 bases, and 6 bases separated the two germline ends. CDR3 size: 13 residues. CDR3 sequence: CASSFRDSYEQYF. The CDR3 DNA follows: TGTGCCAGCAGCTTCAGGGACTCCTACGAGCAGTACTTC.

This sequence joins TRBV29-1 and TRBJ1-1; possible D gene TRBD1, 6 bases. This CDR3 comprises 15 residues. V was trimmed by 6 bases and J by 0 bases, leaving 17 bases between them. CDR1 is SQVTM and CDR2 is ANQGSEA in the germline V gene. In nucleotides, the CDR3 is TGCAGCGTCGATACCTTGGGGGCCATGAACACTGAAGCTTTCTTT. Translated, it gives CSVDTLGAMNTEAFF. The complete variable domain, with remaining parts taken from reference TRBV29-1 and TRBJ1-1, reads SAVISQKPSRDICQRGTSLTIQCQVDSQVTMMFWYRQQPGQSLTLIATANQGSEATYESGFVIDKFPISRPNLTFSTLTVSNMSPEDSSIYLCSVDTLGAMNTEAFFGQGTRLTVV.

The CDR3 coding sequence is TGTGCCAGCAGCGAGCACAGGGGGCATTTAAAGTATTCACCCCTCCACTTT. It translates to CASSEHRGHLKYSPLHF. This chain joins TRBV21-1 and TRBJ1-6; the table's D call, TRBD1, has no DNA check behind it. TRBV21-1 is noted as a pseudogene. The CDR3 is 17 residues long.

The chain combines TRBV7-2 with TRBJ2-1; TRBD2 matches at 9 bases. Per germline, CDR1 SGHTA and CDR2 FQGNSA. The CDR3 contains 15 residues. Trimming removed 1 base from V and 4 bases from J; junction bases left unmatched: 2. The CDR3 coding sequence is TGTGCCAGCAGCTTAGAGGGACTAGCTTACAATGAGCAGTTCTTC. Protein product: CASSLEGLAYNEQFF.

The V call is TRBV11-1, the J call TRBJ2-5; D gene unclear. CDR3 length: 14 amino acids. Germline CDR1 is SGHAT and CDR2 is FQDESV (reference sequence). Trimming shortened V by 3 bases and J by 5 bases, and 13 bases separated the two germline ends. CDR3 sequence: CASSFLSLRETQYF. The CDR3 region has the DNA TGTGCCAGCAGCTTTCTCAGTTTGCGGGAGACCCAGTACTTC.

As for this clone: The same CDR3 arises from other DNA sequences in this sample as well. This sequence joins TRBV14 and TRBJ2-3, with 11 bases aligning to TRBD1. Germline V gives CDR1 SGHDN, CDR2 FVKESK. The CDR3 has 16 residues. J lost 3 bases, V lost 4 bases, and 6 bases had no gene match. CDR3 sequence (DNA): TGTGCCAGCAGCCCCCGGGACAGGGGGTGGACAGATACGCAGTATTTT. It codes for CASSPRDRGWTDTQYF.